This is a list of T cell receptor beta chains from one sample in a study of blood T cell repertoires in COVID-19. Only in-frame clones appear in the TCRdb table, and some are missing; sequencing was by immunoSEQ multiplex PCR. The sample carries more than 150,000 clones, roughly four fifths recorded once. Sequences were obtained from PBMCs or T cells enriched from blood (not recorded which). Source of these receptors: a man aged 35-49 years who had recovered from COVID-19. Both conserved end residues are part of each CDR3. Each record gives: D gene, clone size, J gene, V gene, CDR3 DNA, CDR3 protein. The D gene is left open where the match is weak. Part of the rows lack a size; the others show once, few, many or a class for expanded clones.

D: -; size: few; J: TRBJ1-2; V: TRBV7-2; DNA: TGTGCCAGCAGCTTCCGACAGGCCGAGCATGGCTACACCTTC; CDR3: CASSFRQAEHGYTF
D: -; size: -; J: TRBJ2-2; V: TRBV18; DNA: TGTGCCAGCTCACCAGGAGGTCCCACCGGGGAGCTGTTTTTT; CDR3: CASSPGGPTGELFF
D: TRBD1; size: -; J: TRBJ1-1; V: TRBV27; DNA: TGTGCCAGCAGTGGGGGACAGGGGAACACTGAAGCTTTCTTT; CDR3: CASSGGQGNTEAFF
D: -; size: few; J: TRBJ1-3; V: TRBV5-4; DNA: TGTGCCAGCAGCTTGGAATTAGTAGGGGGTCGAAACACCATATATTTT; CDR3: CASSLELVGGRNTIYF
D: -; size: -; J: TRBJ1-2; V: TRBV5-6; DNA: TGTGCCAGCAGCCCCGGGGATTATGGCTACACCTTC; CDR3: CASSPGDYGYTF
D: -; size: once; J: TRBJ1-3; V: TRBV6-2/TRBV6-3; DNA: TGTGCCAGCAGCCACCAGGGTGGTACTGGAAACACCATATATTTT; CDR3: CASSHQGGTGNTIYF
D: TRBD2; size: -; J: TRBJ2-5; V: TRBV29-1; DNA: TGCAGCCTCAGTAGCGGGAGTGTCGGAGAGACCCAGTACTTC; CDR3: CSLSSGSVGETQYF
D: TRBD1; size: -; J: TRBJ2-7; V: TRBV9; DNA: TGTGCCAGCAGCGCGGGACAGGGGGGGGTAGCCTACGAGCAGTACTTC; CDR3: CASSAGQGGVAYEQYF
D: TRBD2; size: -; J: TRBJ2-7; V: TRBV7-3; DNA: TGTGCCAGCAGCTTAACACCGGGACTAGCGGGAGCCGCCGAGCAGTACTTC; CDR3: CASSLTPGLAGAAEQYF
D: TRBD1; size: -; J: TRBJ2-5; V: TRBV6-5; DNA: TGTGCCAGCAGTTACCGAGACAGGGGGCAAGAGACCCAGTACTTC; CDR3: CASSYRDRGQETQYF
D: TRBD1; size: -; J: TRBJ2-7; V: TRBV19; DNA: TGTGCCAGTAGCTCGGACAGGGATTCCTACGAGCAGTACTTC; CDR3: CASSSDRDSYEQYF
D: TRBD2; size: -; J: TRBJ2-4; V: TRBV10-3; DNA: TGTGCCATAGGCGGGGGAAGCAACATTCAGTACTTC; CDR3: CAIGGGSNIQYF